These T cell receptor beta chains were read from a single sample in a study of T cell changes during pregnancy in multiple sclerosis. Using immunoSEQ multiplex PCR, the repertoire was profiled, and TCRdb retains in-frame clones only, with some absent. The sample shows 100,000 or so clones, approximately 90% of them seen only once. The source was peripheral blood, collected in the second trimester of pregnancy. These receptors were taken from a female donor with multiple sclerosis, enrolled in a pregnancy study. The CDR3 runs from the conserved cysteine through the conserved F or W. Not every row has a clone size; where given, it reads once, few, many or a size class.

abundance,v_gene,CDR3aa
.,TRBV5-1,CASSLARSRGETQYF
.,TRBV5-1,CASSLNVGLLSYEQYF
.,TRBV9,CASSTHLDGGEQYF
.,TRBV5-1,CASSVGQGKNEKLFF
.,TRBV5-1,CASSVIPGQGTREQYF
.,TRBV10-3,CAISGPLSAQTDTQYF
.,TRBV5-5,CASSLEIWTSGRAREQFF
.,TRBV28,CASRRDTPYEQYF
.,TRBV7-9,CASKFGQGGETQYF
.,TRBV9,CASSISDRGNQPQHF
few,TRBV28,CASSPPGLAGEQYF
.,TRBV5-1,CASSLNTGQETQYF
.,TRBV9,CASSVGTVRGDTIYF
.,TRBV5-1,CASSLVTREEGGELFF
.,TRBV18,CASSPSGTGGHEQYF
.,TRBV30,CAWSADRVGQPQHF
.,TRBV5-4,CASSPAGMGVGYEQYF
.,TRBV10-3,CAISGRQGTEAFF
.,TRBV5-1,CASSLVTGVEAFF
many,TRBV7-2,CASSLASDNEQFF
.,TRBV5-6,CASSLGVSYNSPLHF
.,TRBV27,CASSLSGSEQFF
.,TRBV19,CASSMRAGGPNYGYTF
.,TRBV28,CASSLGDRSTDTQYF
few,TRBV5-8,CASSPFSYEQYF
.,TRBV7-9,CASSPTALRGELFF
.,TRBV19,CASRWGPGPYEQYF
.,TRBV5-1,CASSFSGGSRPGANVLTF
.,TRBV5-6,CASSLGPFNEQFF